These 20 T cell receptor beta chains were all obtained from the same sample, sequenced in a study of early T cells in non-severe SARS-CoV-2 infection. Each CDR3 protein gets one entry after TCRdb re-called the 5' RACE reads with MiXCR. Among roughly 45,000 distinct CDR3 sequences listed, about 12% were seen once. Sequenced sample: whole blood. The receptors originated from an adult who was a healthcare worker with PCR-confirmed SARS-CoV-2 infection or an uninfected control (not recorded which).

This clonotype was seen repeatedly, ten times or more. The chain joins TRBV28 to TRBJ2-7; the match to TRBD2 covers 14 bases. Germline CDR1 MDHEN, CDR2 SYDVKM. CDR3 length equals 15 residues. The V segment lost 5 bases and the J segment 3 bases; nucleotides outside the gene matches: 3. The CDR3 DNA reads TGTGCCAGCAGTCCGGGGACTAGCGGGAGCTACGAGCAGTACTTC. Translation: CASSPGTSGSYEQYF.

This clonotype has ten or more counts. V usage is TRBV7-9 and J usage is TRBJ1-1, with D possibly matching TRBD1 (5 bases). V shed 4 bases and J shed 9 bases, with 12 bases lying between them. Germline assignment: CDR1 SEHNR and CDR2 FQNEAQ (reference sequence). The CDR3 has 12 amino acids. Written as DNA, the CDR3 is TGTGCCAGCAGCTCCCCGGGGCCCAAAGCTTTCTTT. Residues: CASSSPGPKAFF.

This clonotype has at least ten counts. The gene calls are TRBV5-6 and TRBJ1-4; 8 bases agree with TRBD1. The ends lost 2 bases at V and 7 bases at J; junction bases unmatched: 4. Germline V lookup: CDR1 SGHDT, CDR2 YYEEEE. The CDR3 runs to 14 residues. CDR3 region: CASSFQGASEKLFF. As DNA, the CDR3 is TGTGCCAGCAGCTTCCAGGGGGCATCTGAAAAACTGTTTTTT.

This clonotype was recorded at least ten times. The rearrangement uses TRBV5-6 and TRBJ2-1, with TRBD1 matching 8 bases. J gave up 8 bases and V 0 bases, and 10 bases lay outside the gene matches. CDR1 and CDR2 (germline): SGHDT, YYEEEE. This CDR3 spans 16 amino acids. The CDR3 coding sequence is TGTGCCAGCAGCTTGGGTGTGGACAGGGTAAATCATGAGCAGTTCTTC. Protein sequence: CASSLGVDRVNHEQFF.

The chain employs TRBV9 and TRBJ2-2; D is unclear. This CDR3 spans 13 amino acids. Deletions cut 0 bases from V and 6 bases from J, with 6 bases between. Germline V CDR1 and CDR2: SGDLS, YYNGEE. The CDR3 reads CASSVGGAGELFF. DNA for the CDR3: TGTGCCAGCAGCGTAGGTGGGGCCGGGGAGCTGTTTTTT.

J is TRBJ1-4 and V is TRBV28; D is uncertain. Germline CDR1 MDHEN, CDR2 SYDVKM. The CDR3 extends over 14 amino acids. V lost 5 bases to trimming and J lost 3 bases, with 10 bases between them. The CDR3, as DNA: TGTGCCAGCAGTATCGCCGAAGCTAATGAAAAACTGTTTTTT. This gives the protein CASSIAEANEKLFF.

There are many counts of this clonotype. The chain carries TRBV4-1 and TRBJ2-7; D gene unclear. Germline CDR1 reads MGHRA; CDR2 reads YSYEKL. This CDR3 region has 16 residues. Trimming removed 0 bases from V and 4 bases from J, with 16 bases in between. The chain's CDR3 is CASSQDHTIPSYEQYF. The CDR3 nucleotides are TGCGCCAGCAGCCAAGATCACACTATCCCATCGTACGAGCAGTACTTC.

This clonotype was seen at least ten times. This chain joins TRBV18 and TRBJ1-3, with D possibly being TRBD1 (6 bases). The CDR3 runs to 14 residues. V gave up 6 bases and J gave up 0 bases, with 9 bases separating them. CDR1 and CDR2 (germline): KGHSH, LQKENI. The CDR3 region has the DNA TGTGCCAGCTCCTTGGACAGCTCTGGAAACACCATATATTTT. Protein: CASSLDSSGNTIYF.

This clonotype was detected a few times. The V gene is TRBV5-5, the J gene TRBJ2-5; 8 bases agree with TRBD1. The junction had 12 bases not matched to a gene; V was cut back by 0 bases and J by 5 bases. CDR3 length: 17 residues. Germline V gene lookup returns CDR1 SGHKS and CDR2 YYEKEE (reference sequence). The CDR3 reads CASSLERTGSSGETQYF. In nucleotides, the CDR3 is TGTGCCAGCAGCTTGGAAAGGACAGGGTCAAGTGGCGAGACCCAGTACTTC.

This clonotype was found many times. As DNA, the CDR3 is TGTGCCACCAGTGGGGAGAGCTCCTACAATGAGCAGTTCTTC. Its translation is CATSGESSYNEQFF. The gene calls are TRBV24-1 and TRBJ2-1; D is perhaps TRBD2 (5 bases). V was shortened by 5 bases and J by 0 bases, with 7 bases between the two germline ends. In germline, CDR1 is KGHDR, CDR2 SFDVKD. CDR3 length: 14 amino acids.

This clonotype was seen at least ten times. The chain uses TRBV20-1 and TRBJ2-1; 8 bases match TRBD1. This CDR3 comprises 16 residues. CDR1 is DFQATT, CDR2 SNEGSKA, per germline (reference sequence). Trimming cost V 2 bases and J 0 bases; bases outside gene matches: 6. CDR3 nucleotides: TGCAGTGCTAGACCCAGGGGGCCGAGCTCCTACAATGAGCAGTTCTTC. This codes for CSARPRGPSSYNEQFF.

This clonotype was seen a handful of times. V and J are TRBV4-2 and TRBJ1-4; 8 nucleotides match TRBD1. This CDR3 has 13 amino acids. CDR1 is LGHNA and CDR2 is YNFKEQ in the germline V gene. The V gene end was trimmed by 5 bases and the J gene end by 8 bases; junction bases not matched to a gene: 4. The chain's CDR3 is CASSVRDREKLFF. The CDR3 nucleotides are TGTGCCAGCAGCGTCCGGGACAGGGAAAAACTGTTTTTT.

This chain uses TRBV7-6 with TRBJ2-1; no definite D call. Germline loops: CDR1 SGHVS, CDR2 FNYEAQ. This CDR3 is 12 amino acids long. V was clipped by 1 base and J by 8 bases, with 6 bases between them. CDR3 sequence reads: CASSLGVDEQFF. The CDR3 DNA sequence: TGTGCCAGCAGCTTAGGCGTCGATGAGCAGTTCTTC.

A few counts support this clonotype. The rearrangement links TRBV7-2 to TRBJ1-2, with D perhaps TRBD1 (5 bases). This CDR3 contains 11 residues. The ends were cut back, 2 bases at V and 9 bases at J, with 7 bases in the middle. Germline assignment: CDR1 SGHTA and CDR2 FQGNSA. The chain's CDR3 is CASSLLDSYTF. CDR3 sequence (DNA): TGTGCCAGCAGCTTACTGGACAGCTACACCTTC.

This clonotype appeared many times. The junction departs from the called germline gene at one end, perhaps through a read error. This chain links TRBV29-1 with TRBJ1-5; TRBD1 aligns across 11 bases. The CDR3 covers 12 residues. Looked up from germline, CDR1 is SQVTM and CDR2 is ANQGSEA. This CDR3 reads CSVSGTGGVKDF. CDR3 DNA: TGCAGCGTCTCCGGGACAGGGGGTGTGAAGGATTTT.

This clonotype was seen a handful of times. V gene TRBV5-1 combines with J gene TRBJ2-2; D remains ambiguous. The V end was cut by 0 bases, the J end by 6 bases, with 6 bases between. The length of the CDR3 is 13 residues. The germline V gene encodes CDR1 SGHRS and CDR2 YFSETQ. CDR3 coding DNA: TGCGCCAGCAGCTTGGAGTTGGCCGGGGAGCTGTTTTTT. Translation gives CASSLELAGELFF.

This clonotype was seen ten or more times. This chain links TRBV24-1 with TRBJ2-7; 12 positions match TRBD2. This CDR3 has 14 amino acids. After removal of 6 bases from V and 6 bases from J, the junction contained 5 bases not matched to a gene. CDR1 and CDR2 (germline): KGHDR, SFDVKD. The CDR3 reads CATSPTSGSSEQYF. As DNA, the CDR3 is TGTGCCACCAGTCCGACTAGCGGGAGTTCCGAGCAGTACTTC.

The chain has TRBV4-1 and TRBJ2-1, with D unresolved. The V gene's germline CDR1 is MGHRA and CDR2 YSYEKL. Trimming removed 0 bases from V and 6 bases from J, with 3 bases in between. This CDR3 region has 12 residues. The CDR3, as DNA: TGCGCCAGCAGCCAAGATATCAATGAGCAGTTCTTC. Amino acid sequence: CASSQDINEQFF.

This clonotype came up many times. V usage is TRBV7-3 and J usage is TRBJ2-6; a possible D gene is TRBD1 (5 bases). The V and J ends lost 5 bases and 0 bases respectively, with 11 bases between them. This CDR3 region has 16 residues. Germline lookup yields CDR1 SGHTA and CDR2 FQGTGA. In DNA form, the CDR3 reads TGTGCCAGCAGCCCCCCAGGGTTCTCTGGGGCCAACGTCCTGACTTTC. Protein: CASSPPGFSGANVLTF.

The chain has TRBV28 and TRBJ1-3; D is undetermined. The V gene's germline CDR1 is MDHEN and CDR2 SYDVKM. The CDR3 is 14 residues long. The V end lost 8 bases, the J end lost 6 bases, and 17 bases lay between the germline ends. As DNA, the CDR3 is TGTGCCAGCGTCCGGCTCCGATGGGAAAACACCATATATTTT. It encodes CASVRLRWENTIYF.